The 19 T cell receptor beta chains given below trace back to one sample, sequenced in a study of blood T cell repertoires in COVID-19. TCRdb's table, derived via immunoSEQ multiplex PCR, lists solely in-frame clones and lacks some. In the table there are 100,000 or so clones, roughly nine tenths of which are singletons. Sequences were obtained from peripheral blood. These receptors all come from a woman older than 75 with acute or convalescent COVID-19.

J is TRBJ1-1 and V is TRBV6-1; D may be TRBD1 (5 bases). Per the germline V gene, CDR1 is MNHNS and CDR2 is SASEGT. Trimming stripped 2 bases from V and 0 bases from J, with 10 bases between. This CDR3 is 15 amino acids long. In DNA, the CDR3 is TGTGCCAGCAGTGAAAGTTGGACATTGAACACTGAAGCTTTCTTT. It specifies CASSESWTLNTEAFF.

V and J are TRBV4-2 and TRBJ2-3, with TRBD2 matching 11 bases. The CDR3 is made up of 16 amino acids. Germline CDR1 and CDR2: LGHNA and YNFKEQ. The ends lost 1 base at V and 5 bases at J; junction bases unmatched: 5. The CDR3 DNA reads as TGTGCCAGCAGCCAAGTTAGCGGGGGGGCGGTAGATACGCAGTATTTT. Protein sequence: CASSQVSGGAVDTQYF.

V gene TRBV7-8 combines with J gene TRBJ2-7; maybe TRBD1 (5 bases). This CDR3 is built from 15 residues. CDR1 is SGHVS and CDR2 is FQNEAQ in the germline V gene. V was trimmed by 5 bases and J by 4 bases, leaving 18 bases between them. This chain's CDR3 is CASSRLLPQGYEQYF. The CDR3 DNA reads TGTGCCAGCAGCCGACTCCTCCCCCAGGGATACGAGCAGTACTTC.

The chain's CDR3 is CASSALLDRKETQYF. Here the CDR3 DNA reads TGTGCCAGCAGCGCACTGCTCGACAGAAAAGAGACCCAGTACTTC. The chain links TRBV7-2 to TRBJ2-5; D is perhaps TRBD1 (5 bases). The V end was cut by 5 bases, the J end by 3 bases, with 16 bases between. The CDR3 is 15 amino acids. The V gene's germline CDR1 is SGHTA and CDR2 FQGNSA.

In this sample, this clone turned up once. The chain couples TRBV2 to TRBJ2-7, with D possibly matching TRBD1 (6 bases). Between the trimmed V and J ends, which lost 6 bases and 6 bases, there was a span of 18 bases. The CDR3 length is 14 residues. Germline CDR1 reads SNHLY; CDR2 reads FYNNEI. CDR3 sequence (DNA): TGTGCCAGCAGCCGGACAGCCACCGTTTTCGAGCAGTACTTC. It yields the protein CASSRTATVFEQYF.

This clone has only one observation. The chain carries TRBV7-9 and TRBJ1-4, with 7 nucleotides matching TRBD1. Trimming at V came to 0 bases and at J to 0 bases, leaving 1 base not matched to a gene. Germline values: CDR1 SEHNR, CDR2 FQNEAQ (reference sequence). The CDR3 extends over 16 amino acids. The CDR3 is CASSLAGQTTNEKLFF. In DNA form, the CDR3 reads TGTGCCAGCAGCTTAGCGGGACAGACAACTAATGAAAAACTGTTTTTT. The entire variable domain, with the rest obtained from reference TRBV7-9 and TRBJ1-4, is as follows: DTGVSQNPRHKITKRGQNVTFRCDPISEHNRLYWYRQTLGQGPEFLTYFQNEAQLEKSRLLSDRFSAERPKGSFSTLEIQRTEQGDSAMYLCASSLAGQTTNEKLFFGSGTQLSVL.

V is TRBV29-1 and J is TRBJ1-1, with 9 bases lining up with TRBD1. With 2 bases clipped from V and 5 bases from J, the junction kept 12 bases outside the gene matches. The CDR3 length is 16 residues. Germline V CDR1 and CDR2: SQVTM, ANQGSEA. The CDR3 sequence is CSVEPMRGTGSTEAFF. The CDR3 region has the DNA TGCAGCGTTGAACCAATGAGAGGGACAGGGAGTACTGAAGCTTTCTTT.

This sequence joins TRBV6-5 and TRBJ2-7; 8 nucleotides agree with TRBD1. J was trimmed by 3 bases and V by 4 bases; bases with no gene match: 8. Germline CDR1 MNHEY, CDR2 SVGAGI. The CDR3 spans 15 residues. CDR3 protein: CASSSAGTGSYEQYF. The DNA for the CDR3 is TGTGCCAGCAGTTCCGCCGGGACAGGAAGCTACGAGCAGTACTTC.

The chain joins TRBV18 to TRBJ2-5; 7 nucleotides line up with TRBD1. Losses at the gene ends were 4 bases for V and 3 bases for J; bases not matched to a gene: 8. Germline V lookup: CDR1 KGHSH, CDR2 LQKENI. This CDR3 comprises 15 residues. The CDR3 protein is CASSLRPGGEETQYF. The CDR3 DNA reads TGTGCCAGCTCACTCAGGCCAGGGGGAGAAGAGACCCAGTACTTC.

The chain links TRBV7-8 to TRBJ2-2; 7 bases match TRBD1. Germline V gives CDR1 SGHVS, CDR2 FQNEAQ. The CDR3 is 16 amino acids. The V segment lost 2 bases and the J segment 0 bases; nucleotides outside the gene matches: 3. CDR3 sequence reads: CASSLSGTANTGELFF. DNA for the CDR3: TGTGCCAGCAGCTTATCCGGGACAGCGAACACCGGGGAGCTGTTTTTT.

V usage is TRBV19 and J usage is TRBJ1-6; perhaps TRBD1 as D (6 bases). There are 15 residues in the CDR3. The V end was cut by 6 bases, the J end by 6 bases, with 15 bases between. Germline V CDR1 and CDR2: LNHDA, SQIVND (reference sequence). The CDR3 DNA sequence: TGTGCCAGTAGCTCGACAGGACTCGCTAATTCACCCCTCCACTTT. Protein sequence: CASSSTGLANSPLHF.

The chain employs TRBV5-6 and TRBJ2-5, with TRBD1 matching 7 bases. This CDR3 is built from 16 residues. Germline V gives CDR1 SGHDT, CDR2 YYEEEE. Trimming at V came to 0 bases and at J to 0 bases, leaving 5 bases not matched to a gene. CDR3 in amino acids: CASSLGFTGDQETQYF. The CDR3 DNA reads as TGTGCCAGCAGCTTGGGTTTCACAGGGGACCAAGAGACCCAGTACTTC.

The V call is TRBV5-1, the J call TRBJ2-5; 8 bases agree with TRBD2. The germline CDR1 and CDR2 sequences are SGHRS and YFSETQ. With 0 bases clipped from V and 9 bases from J, the junction kept 13 bases outside the gene matches. This CDR3 is 16 amino acids long. CDR3 coding DNA: TGCGCCAGCAGCTTGGACCCGCGCGGGGGGCCATCGGCCCAGTACTTC. It yields the protein CASSLDPRGGPSAQYF.

The V call is TRBV9, the J call TRBJ2-1, with a possible D match to TRBD1 (8 bases). Deletions cut 5 bases from V and 0 bases from J, with 18 bases between. CDR3 length: 17 residues. Germline values: CDR1 SGDLS, CDR2 YYNGEE. CDR3 sequence: CASSEGRDRSSYNEQFF. As DNA, the CDR3 is TGTGCCAGCAGTGAAGGGAGGGACAGGAGCTCCTACAATGAGCAGTTCTTC. Full variable domain (outside the CDR3, taken from reference TRBV9 and TRBJ2-1): DSGVTQTPKHLITATGQRVTLRCSPRSGDLSVYWYQQSLDQGLQFLIQYYNGEERAKGNILERFSAQQFPDLHSELNLSSLELGDSALYFCASSEGRDRSSYNEQFFGPGTRLTVL.

The V and J genes are TRBV2 and TRBJ1-5, with 8 bases matching TRBD1. Germline trimming cut 5 bases from V and 3 bases from J; bases unmatched to any gene: 9. CDR1 and CDR2 from the germline V gene are SNHLY and FYNNEI. CDR3 size: 16 residues. CDR3 DNA sequence: TGTGCCAGCAGTTCCATATTACAGGGGGACAATCAGCCCCAGCATTTT. Its protein product is CASSSILQGDNQPQHF.

This chain uses TRBV18 with TRBJ2-1; 12 bases map to TRBD2. J gave up 4 bases and V 5 bases, and 6 bases lay outside the gene matches. CDR3 length: 16 residues. Germline values: CDR1 KGHSH, CDR2 LQKENI. This CDR3 is CASSVGLAGLYNEQFF. The CDR3, as DNA: TGTGCCAGCTCAGTGGGACTAGCGGGTTTGTACAATGAGCAGTTCTTC.

This chain joins TRBV27 and TRBJ2-7; maybe TRBD2 (5 bases). The CDR3 covers 15 residues. The germline CDR1 and CDR2 sequences are MNHEY and SMNVEV (reference sequence). V lost 3 bases, J lost 0 bases, and 12 bases lay in between. The CDR3 protein is CASSFISEFSYEQYF. CDR3 nucleotides: TGTGCCAGCAGTTTTATTAGCGAGTTCTCCTACGAGCAGTACTTC.

This clone was observed a few times. The genes are TRBV5-4 and TRBJ2-7, with TRBD2 matching 11 bases. CDR1 and CDR2 (germline): SGHNT, YYREEE (reference sequence). Trimming cost V 4 bases and J 1 base; bases outside gene matches: 4. CDR3 length: 15 amino acids. CDR3 amino acids: CASSLSGGASYEQYF. The CDR3 DNA sequence: TGTGCCAGCAGCCTTAGCGGGGGGGCTTCCTACGAGCAGTACTTC.

This chain links TRBV5-1 with TRBJ1-1, with 7 nucleotides matching TRBD1. The CDR3 totals 19 residues. J was trimmed by 3 bases and V by 0 bases; bases with no gene match: 17. Germline CDR1 SGHRS, CDR2 YFSETQ. CDR3 nucleotides: TGCGCCAGCAGCTTGGCTCAAGGGGACAGCCCTAAAGGGCACACTGAAGCTTTCTTT. Protein sequence: CASSLAQGDSPKGHTEAFF.